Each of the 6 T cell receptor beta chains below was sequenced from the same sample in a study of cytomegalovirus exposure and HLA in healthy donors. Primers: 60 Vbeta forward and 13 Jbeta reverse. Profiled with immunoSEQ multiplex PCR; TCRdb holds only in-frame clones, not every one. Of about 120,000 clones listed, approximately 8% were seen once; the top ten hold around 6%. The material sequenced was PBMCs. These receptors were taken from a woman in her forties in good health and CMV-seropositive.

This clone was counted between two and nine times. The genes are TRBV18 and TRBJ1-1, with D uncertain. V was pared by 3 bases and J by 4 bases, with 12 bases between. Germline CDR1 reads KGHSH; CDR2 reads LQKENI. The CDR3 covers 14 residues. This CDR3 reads CASSPIRVSTEAFF. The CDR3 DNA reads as TGTGCCAGCTCACCCATACGGGTGAGCACTGAAGCTTTCTTT.

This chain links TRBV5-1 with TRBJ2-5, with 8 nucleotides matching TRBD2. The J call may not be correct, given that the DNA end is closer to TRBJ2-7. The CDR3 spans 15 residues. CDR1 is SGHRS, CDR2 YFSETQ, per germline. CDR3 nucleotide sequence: TGCGCCAGCAGCTTGACGGGGGGGCCCTCCTACGAGCAGTACTTC. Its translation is CASSLTGGPSYEQYF.

CDR3 residues: CASSRIPSYEQYF. Here the CDR3 DNA reads TGTGCCAGCAGCCGAATTCCCTCCTACGAGCAGTACTTC. V and J are TRBV7-3 and TRBJ2-5, with D uncertain. The J call may be mistaken, given a closer DNA end match to TRBJ2-7. The CDR3 consists of 13 residues. The V gene's germline CDR1 is SGHTA and CDR2 FQGTGA.

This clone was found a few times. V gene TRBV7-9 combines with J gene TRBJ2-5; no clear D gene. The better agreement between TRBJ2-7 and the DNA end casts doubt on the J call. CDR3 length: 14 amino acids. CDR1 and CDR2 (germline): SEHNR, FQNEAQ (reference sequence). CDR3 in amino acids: CASSLVEFPYEQYF. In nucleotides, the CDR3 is TGTGCCAGCAGCTTAGTGGAGTTCCCCTACGAGCAGTACTTC.

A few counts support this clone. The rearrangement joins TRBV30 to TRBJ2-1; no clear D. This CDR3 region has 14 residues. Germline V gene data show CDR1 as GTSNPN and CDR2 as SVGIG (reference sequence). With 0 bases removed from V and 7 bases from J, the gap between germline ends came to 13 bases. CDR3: CAWSVARSINEQFF. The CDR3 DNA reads TGTGCCTGGAGTGTAGCTAGATCGATAAATGAGCAGTTCTTC. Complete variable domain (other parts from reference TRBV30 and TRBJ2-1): SQTIHQWPATLVQPVGSPLSLECTVEGTSNPNLYWYRQAAGRGLQLLFYSVGIGQISSEVPQNLSASRPQDRQFILSSKKLLLSDSGFYLCAWSVARSINEQFFGPGTRLTVL.

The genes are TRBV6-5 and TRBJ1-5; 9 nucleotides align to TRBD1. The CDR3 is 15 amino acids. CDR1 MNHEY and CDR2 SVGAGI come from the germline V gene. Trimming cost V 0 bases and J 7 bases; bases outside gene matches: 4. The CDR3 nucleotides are TGTGCCAGCAGTTACTCGGGGACAGGGACGCAGCCCCAGCATTTT. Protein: CASSYSGTGTQPQHF.